The text below deals with one TCR beta chain. There is no known antigen for this receptor. One base away there is no much larger clone; base qualities are not given. Receptor libraries were prepared by RT-PCR. Sequencing took place on an Illumina HiSeq 2500. TCRdb reran the public reads through fastp at Q25 and MiXCR, keeping productive beta chains. Rows are combined by CDR3 protein, so each entry shows the most common genes and DNA. The sample table contains more than 450,000 distinct CDR3 sequences; only one count was recorded for about 11% of them. Roughly 9.6% of the sample is in the top ten clones. The source of the sample is a study of response to subunit inactivated influenza vaccine (dated by TCRdb to 2016 to 2019). With regard to the full study: The study used deep quantitative T cell receptor repertoire profiling to track responses to a trivalent subunit inactivated influenza vaccine. What the authors observed across the whole study: According to the authors, only a limited number of new T cells may be recruited by each seasonal influenza vaccination.

CDR1 and CDR2 (SGHVS, FQNEAQ) derive from the germline V gene. The CDR3 goes from the cysteine to the phenylalanine over 15 residues. Kept here is only the CDR3 DNA, which spans 45 bases and is read in frame from base 1. Trimming takes 4 bases from V and 6 bases from J, and the germline ends sit 15 bases apart. This sample was shared with a second study, whose subject was T cells expressing NK-cell markers. As that second paper reports: TCR beta cDNA libraries were prepared using 5'RACE template switching, which introduced a universal primer site and unique molecular identifiers. TCR beta-chain repertoires were profiled in sorted CD3+CD56+NKG2C+, CD3+CD56+NKG2C- and CD3+CD56-NKG2C+ T-cell subsets from eight donors. Among the eight sequenced donors, only one was HCMV-seronegative, while the other seven were HCMV-seropositive. To restrict sorting to alphabetaTCR-expressing T cells, an anti-gammadeltaTCR antibody was added in several experiments. In several donors, the dominant CD3+CD56+NKG2C+ clonotypes were found to rank among the top 10 CD8+ clonotypes and to make up about 1.0-7.0% of CD8+ T cells. Those dominant clonotypes were again the most abundant among CD3+CD56-NKG2C+ cells in a handful of donors, at 28.3-60.1%. Whether the expanded NKG2C-expressing T cell clones were specific for HCMV antigens remained unclear. All eight donors whose samples were sequenced were randomly selected healthy volunteers, three of them men and five women. HCMV serostatus was determined by detecting HCMV-specific IgG in serum with a commercial ELISA kit. Peripheral blood mononuclear cells were isolated from blood by Ficoll density gradient centrifugation. For several donors, bulk peripheral blood T-cell repertoires were also sequenced from unsorted PBMC. Priming for cDNA synthesis came from the TCR beta constant segment, and two successive PCR amplification steps followed. Libraries were sequenced as 2 x 150 bp reads on Illumina HiSeq 2000/2500, MiSeq or NextSeq. Reads were demultiplexed and grouped by UMI with MIGEC, and clonotypes were assembled and quantified with MiTCR. To remove erroneous sequences, TCR cDNA sequences were retained only when supported by two or more reads. The tcR package was used for downstream repertoire analysis, with clonotypes matched between fractions based on CDR3 nucleotide sequence plus V segment. VDJmatch was used to annotate antigen specificity against VDJdb, with one amino acid substitution in CDR3 permitted.

The sequence joins TRBV7-8 to TRBJ2-2; no D gene call is confident. Specimen: PBMCs from blood, collected on the day of vaccination. This sequence originates from a middle-aged man who received an inactivated influenza vaccine. Donor details come from another sample of the same person, matched by shared clones. Read as DNA, the sequence is TGTGCCAGCAGCTCCCGGATCCCCGTCCCCGGGGAGCTGTTTTTT. This is translated as CASSSRIPVPGELFF.